Each of the 26 T cell receptor beta chains below was sequenced from the same sample in a study of blood T cell repertoires in COVID-19. Clones were read by immunoSEQ multiplex PCR, and TCRdb kept only the in-frame ones, dropping some. The data contain hundreds of thousands of clones, roughly 90% of them singletons. The sequencing input was PBMCs or T cells enriched from blood (not recorded which). The receptors were gathered from a woman aged 25-40 years who had recovered from COVID-19.

The sample holds one count of this clone. V gene TRBV5-4 combines with J gene TRBJ2-1; D is unresolved. V was clipped by 2 bases and J by 2 bases, with 8 bases between them. The CDR3 covers 14 residues. Germline V gene data show CDR1 as SGHNT and CDR2 as YYREEE (reference sequence). The CDR3 DNA follows: TGTGCCAGCAGCTTTACTCTAGCCTACAATGAGCAGTTCTTC. Protein sequence: CASSFTLAYNEQFF.

The V and J genes are TRBV7-2 and TRBJ1-2; 12 bases are a match to TRBD1. Germline assignment: CDR1 SGHTA and CDR2 FQGNSA. The ends lost 5 bases at V and 6 bases at J; junction bases unmatched: 7. The CDR3 runs 15 residues. CDR3 nucleotides: TGTGCCAGCAGCGTCCGGGACAGGGGGCTGAATGGCTACACCTTC. Translation: CASSVRDRGLNGYTF.

This clone was counted once. The V gene is TRBV29-1, the J gene TRBJ1-2, with a tentative D call TRBD1 (6 bases). Trimming stripped 6 bases from V and 8 bases from J, with 16 bases between. The CDR3 spans 12 residues. Germline V gives CDR1 SQVTM, CDR2 ANQGSEA. CDR3 DNA: TGCAGCGTCCGGACAGAGTCCGTCGGCTACACCTTC. Residues: CSVRTESVGYTF.

The V and J genes are TRBV6-6 and TRBJ2-7, with TRBD2 matching 10 bases. The CDR3 extends over 19 amino acids. V shed 5 bases and J 2 bases; nucleotides not matched to a gene: 18. CDR1 MNHNY and CDR2 SVGAGI come from the germline V gene (reference sequence). The CDR3 DNA sequence: TGTGCCAGCAGTCGGCTAGGGGAGTTACTAGCGGGGTATCCCTACGAGCAGTACTTC. Encoded protein: CASSRLGELLAGYPYEQYF.

The chain has TRBV7-9 and TRBJ2-1; D gene unclear. The CDR3 has 13 residues. The ends were cut back, 2 bases at V and 5 bases at J, with 7 bases in the middle. CDR1 is SEHNR and CDR2 is FQNEAQ in the germline V gene (reference sequence). As DNA, the CDR3 is TGTGCCAGCAGCTTAATCCGTAACAATGAGCAGTTCTTC. This translates into CASSLIRNNEQFF.

This clone was picked up a small number of times. The CDR3 DNA reads as TGTGCCAGCCGGAGGGACAGGGAAATCCATGAGCAGTTCTTC. It specifies CASRRDREIHEQFF. The gene calls are TRBV19 and TRBJ2-1, with 9 bases aligning to TRBD1. Per the germline V gene, CDR1 is LNHDA and CDR2 is SQIVND (reference sequence). The CDR3 is 14 residues long. Trimming cost V 9 bases and J 8 bases; bases outside gene matches: 11.

The J gene is TRBJ2-5, the V gene TRBV5-1; D is possibly TRBD2 (6 bases). V lost 3 bases and J 5 bases, leaving 11 bases between the germline ends. The CDR3 runs to 13 residues. Per germline, CDR1 SGHRS and CDR2 YFSETQ. This chain's CDR3 is CASSSGGLETQYF. The CDR3 DNA is TGCGCCAGCAGCTCTGGAGGGTTGGAGACCCAGTACTTC.

The gene calls are TRBV7-9 and TRBJ2-7; D is ambiguous. Germline loops: CDR1 SEHNR, CDR2 FQNEAQ (reference sequence). V was clipped by 5 bases and J by 3 bases, with 8 bases between them. The CDR3 covers 12 residues. CDR3 DNA: TGTGCCAGCAGCCCTTCGAGCTACGAGCAGTACTTC. Translation: CASSPSSYEQYF.

This chain connects TRBV10-1 to TRBJ2-1; 9 bases align to TRBD2. This CDR3 region has 15 residues. Trimming removed 4 bases from V and 4 bases from J; junction bases left unmatched: 5. The germline V gene encodes CDR1 WNHNN and CDR2 SYGVQD (reference sequence). The CDR3 protein is CASSAVAGAYNEQFF. In DNA form, the CDR3 reads TGCGCCAGCAGTGCCGTAGCGGGAGCTTACAATGAGCAGTTCTTC.

The CDR3 loop is CASSSGQGRNSPLHF. Here the CDR3 DNA reads TGTGCCAGCAGTTCAGGACAGGGGAGAAATTCACCCCTCCACTTT. This chain joins TRBV27 and TRBJ1-6, with 9 bases that match TRBD1. The CDR3 contains 15 residues. In germline, CDR1 is MNHEY, CDR2 SMNVEV (reference sequence). V lost 4 bases and J lost 7; bases outside the gene matches: 5.

The chain employs TRBV12-5 and TRBJ2-7; 8 nucleotides match TRBD1. This CDR3 comprises 16 residues. V lost 5 bases to trimming and J lost 3 bases; unmatched junction nucleotides: 12. The germline V gene has CDR1 LGHNT and CDR2 FRNRAP. The CDR3 bases are TGTGCTAGTGGTCGAGGACAGGGCCCGGGGGTCTACGAGCAGTACTTC. Amino acids: CASGRGQGPGVYEQYF.

J is TRBJ2-3 and V is TRBV5-1, with 8 bases identical to TRBD2. The V and J ends lost 5 bases and 0 bases, in that order; junction bases with no gene match: 14. CDR1 SGHRS and CDR2 YFSETQ come from the germline V gene. This CDR3 is 18 amino acids long. The DNA for the CDR3 is TGCGCCAGCAGGGGACACGGGAGGGCAGTGCTTAGCACAGATACGCAGTATTTT. Encoded protein: CASRGHGRAVLSTDTQYF.

This chain links TRBV30 with TRBJ1-2, with TRBD1 identical over 9 bases. V lost 0 bases, J lost 7 bases, and 3 bases stayed unmatched. The CDR3 covers 13 residues. Per the germline V gene, CDR1 is GTSNPN and CDR2 is SVGIG (reference sequence). CDR3 sequence: CAWSVGTGSGYTF. The CDR3 DNA is TGTGCCTGGAGTGTAGGGACAGGGAGTGGCTACACCTTC.

The J gene is TRBJ1-2, the V gene TRBV16; tentative D call: TRBD1 (6 bases). The CDR3 totals 14 residues. Germline lookup yields CDR1 KGHSY and CDR2 FQNENV. Between the trimmed V and J ends, which lost 4 bases and 2 bases, there was a span of 11 bases. In nucleotides, the CDR3 is TGTGCCAGCAGCCGTACAGGGACGAACTATGGCTACACCTTC. It encodes CASSRTGTNYGYTF.

This clone showed up just once. The V and J genes are TRBV7-6 and TRBJ1-2; 8 nucleotides agree with TRBD1. Germline CDR1 and CDR2: SGHVS and FNYEAQ. Trimming removed 2 bases from V and 7 bases from J; junction bases left unmatched: 12. The CDR3 is 16 residues long. The CDR3 spells CASSLYFDRGGFGYTF. CDR3 nucleotide sequence: TGTGCCAGCAGCTTATATTTCGACAGGGGAGGTTTTGGCTACACCTTC.

This clone has a single count. The rearrangement uses TRBV10-1 and TRBJ1-5; a weak D match, TRBD1 (5 bases). V was trimmed by 3 bases and J by 4 bases, leaving 10 bases between them. Germline values: CDR1 WNHNN, CDR2 SYGVQD (reference sequence). The CDR3 totals 14 residues. The CDR3 coding sequence is TGCGCCAGCAGTGAAGGAGGGGCGAATCAGCCCCAGCATTTT. Protein product: CASSEGGANQPQHF.

The J gene is TRBJ1-1, the V gene TRBV25-1; D gene ambiguous. CDR1 is MGHDK, CDR2 SYGVNS, per germline. The CDR3 extends over 15 amino acids. V lost 3 bases, J lost 5 bases, and 16 bases lay in between. The CDR3 DNA is TGTGCCAGCAGTGATCTGGGCAGCGGCAGGACTGAAGCTTTCTTT. Protein: CASSDLGSGRTEAFF.

The chain has TRBV7-9 and TRBJ2-7; unclear D gene. The V end was cut by 5 bases, the J end by 2 bases, with 16 bases between. CDR1 is SEHNR and CDR2 is FQNEAQ in the germline V gene (reference sequence). The CDR3 runs to 15 residues. CDR3 DNA: TGTGCCAGCAGCGTTCAGGTGTCCTCGGCCTACGAGCAGTACTTC. This codes for CASSVQVSSAYEQYF.

V is TRBV29-1 and J is TRBJ2-3, with 7 bases aligning to TRBD2. The CDR3 covers 14 residues. Germline CDR1 SQVTM, CDR2 ANQGSEA. The V segment lost 8 bases and the J segment 1 base; nucleotides outside the gene matches: 9. Here the CDR3 reads CSLRSGIRTDTQYF. The DNA of the CDR3 is TGCAGCCTTCGGAGCGGGATCCGCACAGATACGCAGTATTTT.

The chain combines TRBV6-5 with TRBJ1-1; D unclear. Trimming left V 3 bases short and J 5 bases short, with 7 bases between. CDR1 is MNHEY, CDR2 SVGAGI, per germline. The CDR3 spans 12 residues. DNA of the CDR3: TGTGCCAGCAGTTATTACGGGACTGAAGCTTTCTTT. Translating it yields CASSYYGTEAFF.

The rearrangement uses TRBV6-5 and TRBJ2-7; D uncertain. This CDR3 spans 13 amino acids. The V gene lost 11 bases and the J gene lost 2 bases, with 16 bases spanning the gap. Germline V CDR1 and CDR2: MNHEY, SVGAGI. DNA of the CDR3: TGTGCCGCCGCCTCAGGCGAGACCTACGAGCAGTACTTC. This codes for CAAASGETYEQYF.

This clone was counted once. The chain recombines TRBV7-2 with TRBJ2-5, with 9 bases that match TRBD1. The germline gives CDR1 SGHTA, CDR2 FQGNSA. This CDR3 is 17 amino acids long. The V segment lost 5 bases and the J segment 4 bases; nucleotides outside the gene matches: 14. The CDR3 bases are TGTGCCAGCAGCCTAGGTTCCGGACAGGGGCCTGGAGAGACCCAGTACTTC. Translation: CASSLGSGQGPGETQYF. Together with reference TRBV7-2 and TRBJ2-5, the CDR3 gives the full variable domain: GAGVSQSPSNKVTEKGKDVELRCDPISGHTALYWYRQSLGQGLEFLIYFQGNSAPDKSGLPSDRFSAERTGGSVSTLTIQRTQQEDSAVYLCASSLGSGQGPGETQYFGPGTRLLVL.

This chain joins TRBV19 and TRBJ2-7, with TRBD1 identical over 8 bases. This CDR3 is 15 amino acids long. The germline V gene has CDR1 LNHDA and CDR2 SQIVND (reference sequence). Trimming removed 3 bases from V and 0 bases from J; junction bases left unmatched: 4. The CDR3 region is CASSIDRGFSYEQYF. DNA for the CDR3: TGTGCCAGTAGTATCGACAGGGGTTTCTCCTACGAGCAGTACTTC.

This clone has a single count. V gene TRBV5-4 combines with J gene TRBJ2-3; 9 bases agree with TRBD2. The CDR3 contains 16 residues. The junction had 6 bases not matched to a gene; V was cut back by 2 bases and J by 2 bases. CDR1 and CDR2 from the germline V gene are SGHNT and YYREEE (reference sequence). In DNA, the CDR3 is TGTGCCAGCAGCTTTAAGGGACTAGCAATCACAGATACGCAGTATTTT. Encoded protein: CASSFKGLAITDTQYF.

The chain employs TRBV7-6 and TRBJ2-1; 8 bases fit TRBD2. This CDR3 is built from 16 residues. With 3 bases clipped from V and 12 bases from J, the junction kept 16 bases outside the gene matches. The germline V gene encodes CDR1 SGHVS and CDR2 FNYEAQ. The CDR3 DNA sequence: TGTGCCAGCAGCTTTTGGGCGGGAGGCAAACGTGAGGGGCAGTTCTTC. Its protein product is CASSFWAGGKREGQFF.

Comments on this clone: Other nucleotide sequences in the sample specify the same CDR3. The chain carries TRBV27 and TRBJ2-1; 13 bases map to TRBD2. V was pared by 6 bases and J by 5 bases, with 4 bases of the junction left unmatched. The CDR3 totals 15 residues. Germline CDR1 MNHEY, CDR2 SMNVEV (reference sequence). The CDR3 sequence is CASSSGTSGDNEQFF. The CDR3 nucleotides are TGTGCCAGCAGCTCAGGGACTAGCGGGGACAATGAGCAGTTCTTC.